These T cell receptor beta chains were read from a single sample in a study of T cells in localized non-small cell lung cancer. Produced via immunoSEQ multiplex PCR; TCRdb's table is partial and in-frame only. This sample has about 2,800 clones, with around 25% found just once. The sample consisted of normal lung tissue next to the tumor, taken before any cancer treatment. These receptors were obtained from a female donor at least 60 years old with stage I squamous cell lung carcinoma. Each CDR3 is given with its conserved first and last residue. The D gene is left open where the match is weak. Where a row states a size, it is once, few, many or the class of an expanded clone; other rows omit it.

>NA|TRBJ2-7|TRBV28|NA
TGTGCCAGCAGCCGGGGGGGGACAGGTCCCTACGAGCAGTACTTC
CASSRGGTGPYEQYF
>NA|TRBJ1-1|TRBV14|once
TGTGCCAGCAGCCAAGACGGGGGCCGCGGCACTGAAGCTTTCTTT
CASSQDGGRGTEAFF
>TRBD1|TRBJ1-1|TRBV19|NA
TGTGCCAGTAGTCCCCGGGACAGATATGAAGCTTTCTTT
CASSPRDRYEAFF
>TRBD1|TRBJ1-5|TRBV19|NA
TGTGCCAGTACCCGGGACAGGGATCAGCCCCAGCATTTT
CASTRDRDQPQHF
>NA|TRBJ2-7|TRBV5-1|NA
TGCGCCAGCCAGTCCGGGGGGCAGGGGTACGAGCAGTACTTC
CASQSGGQGYEQYF
>TRBD2|TRBJ2-7|TRBV11-3|NA
TGTGCCAGCACCGCCCTAGAAGGGAGGGCCTACGAGCAGTACTTC
CASTALEGRAYEQYF
>NA|TRBJ2-5|TRBV11-3|few
TGTGCCAGCAGCTTGGAAGGGGGGCCCGAACAAGAGACCCAGTACTTC
CASSLEGGPEQETQYF
>TRBD2|TRBJ2-5|TRBV18|NA
TGTGCCAGCTCACCCAGCCTCGGACTAGCGGGAGTCGTAGAGACCCAGTACTTC
CASSPSLGLAGVVETQYF
>TRBD1|TRBJ1-2|TRBV19|few
TGTGCCAGTCTTTCTCAAGCAGCGACAGGGTTGGGCTATGGCTACACCTTC
CASLSQAATGLGYGYTF
>TRBD2|TRBJ2-1|TRBV28|NA
TGTGCCAGCAGTTTATGGCGGGAGGGGTTCTACAATGAGCAGTTCTTC
CASSLWREGFYNEQFF
>NA|TRBJ1-1|TRBV5-1|once
TGCGCCAGCAACCCTGGACAGTCGTACTCTGAAGCTTTCTTT
CASNPGQSYSEAFF
>NA|TRBJ1-2|TRBV11-3|NA
TGTGCCAGCAGCTTGTCAGGACAGCCCTATGGCTACACCTTC
CASSLSGQPYGYTF
>NA|TRBJ1-5|TRBV30|NA
TGTGCCTGGAGTTACGACGTTCTTGGGCCCCAGCATTTT
CAWSYDVLGPQHF
>TRBD2|TRBJ2-7|TRBV4-1|few
TGCGCCAGCAGCCTGCGGTTCCTAGCGGGCTACGAGCAGTACTTC
CASSLRFLAGYEQYF
>TRBD1|TRBJ1-1|TRBV6-8|few
TGTGCCAGCAGTTCCGACAGGGGAAGGACTGAAGCTTTCTTT
CASSSDRGRTEAFF
>NA|TRBJ2-4|TRBV9|few
TGTGCCAGCAGTGAAGCGCCAGGGTCCAAAGCCAAAAACATTCAGTACTTC
CASSEAPGSKAKNIQYF
>TRBD1|TRBJ2-1|TRBV19|NA
TGTGCCAGTAGTAAACAGGGACAGGGAGTCAACAATGAGCAGTTCTTC
CASSKQGQGVNNEQFF
>NA|TRBJ1-2|TRBV28|few
TGTGCCAGCAGTTTATGGGGAGAGCTAGCCAACTATGGCTACACCTTC
CASSLWGELANYGYTF
>NA|TRBJ2-7|TRBV11-3|NA
TGTGCCAGCAGCCAAGGAAGCGGTGGCCCCTACGAGCAGTACTTC
CASSQGSGGPYEQYF
>TRBD2|TRBJ2-5|TRBV6-1|medium-sized
TGTGCCAGCAGTGAAGAAGGTAGCGGGAGAGAGACCCAGTACTTC
CASSEEGSGRETQYF
>NA|TRBJ1-3|TRBV29-1|few
TGCAGCGTTGTACAAGGGTCTGGAAACACCATATATTTT
CSVVQGSGNTIYF
>NA|TRBJ2-3|TRBV28|few
TGTGCCACACAGGGACCAACTAGCACAGATACGCAGTATTTT
CATQGPTSTDTQYF
>NA|TRBJ1-2|TRBV6-8|few
TGTGCCAGCAACGGTGTTAACTATGGCTACACCTTC
CASNGVNYGYTF
>TRBD1|TRBJ1-5|TRBV28|NA
TGTGCCAGCAGTCCCCCAGGACAGGTTCGGAGCAATCAGCCCCAGCATTTT
CASSPPGQVRSNQPQHF
>TRBD1|TRBJ2-5|TRBV9|medium-sized
TGTGCCAGCAGCGTAGCCATAGGACAGGGGAGAGAGACCCAGTACTTC
CASSVAIGQGRETQYF
>TRBD2|TRBJ2-7|TRBV6-8|few
TGTGCCAGCAGTGATGGAGGGAGGGCCAAACCCTACGAGCAGTACTTC
CASSDGGRAKPYEQYF
>NA|TRBJ2-3|TRBV7-5|few
TGTGCCAGCAGCTTGGCCGAGCGGGACACAGATACGCAGTATTTT
CASSLAERDTDTQYF
>TRBD1|TRBJ1-2|TRBV15|few
TGTGCCACCAGCAGAGATCTCTGGACAGGACCCAATTTAAACTATGGCTACACCTTC
CATSRDLWTGPNLNYGYTF
>NA|TRBJ1-5|TRBV30|NA
TGTGCCTGGAGTGCGTCAGGGGTCGGACAGCCCCAGCATTTT
CAWSASGVGQPQHF
>TRBD1|TRBJ1-5|TRBV11-3|NA
TGTGCCAGCAGCTTGAGGGGGCTCAGCAATCAGCCCCAGCATTTT
CASSLRGLSNQPQHF
>TRBD1|TRBJ1-2|TRBV29-1|NA
TGCAGCGTCGACAGGGCTAACTATGGCTACACCTTC
CSVDRANYGYTF
>TRBD2|TRBJ2-2|TRBV6-8|few
TGTGCCAGCAGTCAGGGACTAAACACCGGGGAGCTGTTTTTT
CASSQGLNTGELFF
>TRBD1|TRBJ1-2|TRBV19|few
TGTGCCAGTAGTATCACAGGGGGATATATCTATGGCTACACCTTC
CASSITGGYIYGYTF
>TRBD2|TRBJ2-1|TRBV5-1|NA
TGCGCCAGCAGCTCGGCAGAGGGTAGCGGGAGGGTTTACAATGAGCAGTTCTTC
CASSSAEGSGRVYNEQFF
>NA|TRBJ1-2|TRBV6-8|few
TGTGCCAGCAGTGGGGAGAGGCAGAGATATGGCTACACCTTC
CASSGERQRYGYTF
>TRBD2|TRBJ2-1|TRBV5-1|NA
TGCGCCAGCAGCTTCGGACTAGCGGGAGGTAATGAGCAGTTCTTC
CASSFGLAGGNEQFF
>NA|TRBJ2-3|TRBV7-6|NA
TGTGCCAGCAGCTTAGACCGCTTCACAGATACGCAGTATTTT
CASSLDRFTDTQYF
>TRBD1|TRBJ2-7|TRBV28|few
TGTGCCAGCAGTTTGGGTGGGACAGGTCCCTACGAGCAGTACTTC
CASSLGGTGPYEQYF
>TRBD1|TRBJ1-4|TRBV18|NA
TGTGCCAGCTCACCCGGGACAGGAACTGAAAAACTGTTTTTT
CASSPGTGTEKLFF
>NA|TRBJ1-1|TRBV6-8|NA
TGTGCCAGCAGTTTCGCACTGAGGGGGGCCACTGAAGCTTTCTTT
CASSFALRGATEAFF
>NA|TRBJ2-1|TRBV15|NA
TGTGCCACCAGCAGAAGTACCGGGACTGGGGACAATGAGCAGTTCTTC
CATSRSTGTGDNEQFF
>NA|TRBJ2-7|TRBV11-3|medium-sized
TGTGCCAGCAGCCCACTCGGGACAAGTCGTAGTGGGTGGGAGCAGTACTTC
CASSPLGTSRSGWEQYF
>NA|TRBJ1-1|TRBV28|NA
TGTGCCAGCACCACCCCGCGCCAGGGGCTGGGCACTGAAGCTTTCTTT
CASTTPRQGLGTEAFF
>NA|TRBJ2-2|TRBV14|NA
TGTGCCAGCAGCCGCCCGTTCGGGGGCGACACCGGGGAGCTGTTTTTT
CASSRPFGGDTGELFF
>NA|TRBJ1-4|TRBV30|once
TGTGCCTGGAGCGGACAAGGCCCCGGGGAAAAACTGTTTTTT
CAWSGQGPGEKLFF
>NA|TRBJ2-2|TRBV23-1|few
TGCGCCAGCAGCTTTGGGGGGACCGGGGAGCTGTTTTTT
CASSFGGTGELFF
>NA|TRBJ1-2|TRBV14|NA
TGTGCCAGCAGCCAAGAGGTACACCTTAACTATGGCTACACCTTC
CASSQEVHLNYGYTF
>NA|TRBJ1-5|TRBV5-1|NA
TGCGCCAGCAGCCCGGACTCGGGGGTTCAGCCCCAGCATTTT
CASSPDSGVQPQHF
>NA|TRBJ2-7|TRBV11-3|few
TGTGCCAGCACCCCTGACTCGCAGCTGGTCGAGCAGTACTTC
CASTPDSQLVEQYF
>TRBD1|TRBJ1-1|TRBV19|few
TGTGCCAGTAGTATAGGGACAGGGGGCAACACTGAAGCTTTCTTT
CASSIGTGGNTEAFF
>TRBD2|TRBJ2-7|TRBV11-3|medium-sized
TGTGCCAGCAGCTCCTGGGGAGGGGAGAACGAGCAGTACTTC
CASSSWGGENEQYF
>NA|TRBJ2-1|TRBV18|NA
TGTGCCAGCTCGCAAACTAGTCTGATTGAGCAGTTCTTC
CASSQTSLIEQFF
>NA|TRBJ1-5|TRBV6-8|few
TGTGCCAGCAGTCCCGAAAAAGATCGGGGCAATCAGCCCCAGCATTTT
CASSPEKDRGNQPQHF
>NA|TRBJ2-2|TRBV28|NA
TGTGCCAGCAGTTTAATAGCAGGAACCGGGGAGCTGTTTTTT
CASSLIAGTGELFF
>NA|TRBJ2-4|TRBV11-1|few
TGTGCCAGCAGCCAACCAGGGAGTCCGCAAAACATTCAGTACTTC
CASSQPGSPQNIQYF
>TRBD1|TRBJ1-4|TRBV15|NA
TGTGCCACCAGGACAGACAGGGAGAATGAAAAACTGTTTTTT
CATRTDRENEKLFF
>NA|TRBJ1-2|TRBV9|NA
TGTGCCAGCAGGTCCAGCGGGACCGTCTATGGCTACACCTTC
CASRSSGTVYGYTF
>NA|TRBJ1-1|TRBV18|few
TGTGCCAGCTCAGCCAGAGAAATGAACACTGAAGCTTTCTTT
CASSAREMNTEAFF
>TRBD1|TRBJ2-6|TRBV29-1|once
TGCAGCGTCCCCGCCGGGACAGGGGTGTCTGGGGCCAACGTCCTGACTTTC
CSVPAGTGVSGANVLTF
>NA|TRBJ1-4|TRBV11-3|few
TGTGCCAGCAGCACGCTCACGGGGCCAAGGGGAAAACTGTTTTTT
CASSTLTGPRGKLFF